Described below is a single T cell receptor beta chain sequence and its context. The specificity of this receptor is unknown. Base qualities are not recorded, but no much larger clone differs from it by a single base. The data belong to a study of cytomegalovirus exposure and HLA in healthy donors (dated by TCRdb to 2015 to 2018). A note on the overall study: According to an earlier analysis of several hundred of the donors, 200 million or so T cells yielded approximately 120 million unique TCR beta sequences and more than 250 Gb of sequence data. Rather than using new phenotypic data, the later analysis identified candidate immune exposures from TCR beta sequences and from how often those sequences occurred across donors. Donor age, sex, ethnicity and CMV serostatus were compiled alongside the repertoire data. Typing coverage differed by locus: A, B, C, DRB1 and DQB1 were typed in roughly 629-630 donors, DQA1 in approximately 520, DPA1 in 600 to 610, and DPB1 in around 490. The study combined high-throughput TCR immunosequencing, statistical association of individual TCRs with disease status, and machine learning to predict cytomegalovirus infection status. Across around 400 genotyped donors of the cohort, an average of 235,054 unique TCR beta nucleotide sequences per donor were sequenced, and approximately 17% of those sequences were non-productive. A later analysis re-analyzed previously published TCR beta repertoires from roughly 630 donors and added high-resolution HLA genotyping to study TCR occurrence patterns. Of the approximately 400 genotyped donors, around 81% fell in the genetic ancestry cluster associated with self-reported Caucasian donors. All discovery cohort repertoires had been generated on a single sequencing platform. An early release covering over 500 HLA-typed donors comprised 250 to 350 gigabases of sequencing data and around 80 million unique TCR sequences. Genome-wide SNP genotypes for about 65% of the roughly 670 donors were used in a later genetic analysis, which treated that subset as a discovery cohort. The study was designed to test whether signatures of past pathogen exposure could be identified by cataloging public T cell receptors. The study used immunosequencing to profile the T cell repertoires of more than 650 subjects and linked those repertoires to cytomegalovirus serostatus. Roughly five DR-DQ haplotypes were handled as single units for association and clustering because linkage in the cohort was strong. Both class I and class II loci were covered by HLA typing, at four-digit resolution. In an earlier analysis of over 550 of the donors, high-throughput TCR beta sequencing was used to judge whether each TCR beta V gene segment behaved as functional or pseudogenic. In addition to the first cohort of 666 subjects, a separate validation cohort of approximately 130 different subjects was used.

The cohort was made up of approximately 700 healthy bone marrow donors. At the time of sampling, all cohort members were nominally healthy, though unrecorded immune exposures were likely present. CMV serostatus was positive for 289 and negative for about 50% of the roughly 670 cohort members, and was not recorded for this donor. A peripheral blood sample was collected from each donor, and TCR beta sequencing was performed on peripheral blood mononuclear cells. The Qiagen DNeasy Blood Extraction Kit was used to extract genomic DNA from the blood cell samples. Library preparation was by the immunoSEQ multiplex PCR assay. For the multiplex PCR, a mixture combining 60 forward primers for TCR Vbeta segments and 13 reverse primers for TCR Jbeta segments was used. The CDR3 region of rearranged TCR beta genes was amplified from genomic DNA by a multiplex PCR assay. The Illumina HiSeq System was used to sequence the amplified TCR beta libraries as 87-base-pair reads. On the study's bioinformatics: A later analysis counted approximately 76 million unique TCR beta chains across the 700 or so repertoires, and about 10 million of these chains were shared by at least two donors. To remove PCR and sequencing errors, raw reads were error-corrected and collapsed into unique sequences using a nearest-neighbor algorithm that merged closely related sequences. Alignment of CDR3 sequences to IMGT reference sequences was used to assign V, D and J gene segments. For a sequence to be retained, a match of at least six nucleotides was required to both a V gene segment and a J gene segment. Rearrangements were classified as productive when the CDR3 lacked stop codons and remained in frame with V and J, and all other rearrangements were classified as non-productive. Following IMGT convention, CDR3 was defined as the stretch from the second conserved V-encoded cysteine up to the conserved J-encoded phenylalanine. Sequences without an unambiguous match to a single V gene segment were excluded from the earlier analysis of about 600 of the donors. An earlier analysis of a few hundred of the donors called V segments functional above 56.7% productive rearrangements and segregating when the between-donor standard deviation exceeded 5%. To diagnose cytomegalovirus status from the catalog of TCR beta chain sequences, a statistical classification framework was built. V and J gene assignment, in a later analysis, came from comparing TCR nucleotide sequences with IMGT/GENE-DB human TR gene sequences. In a later analysis, CDR3 sequences and most-parsimonious VDJ recombination scenarios were assigned using the TCRdist pipeline. A later analysis defined each TCR beta chain by its CDR3 amino acid sequence plus V-gene family, and excluded reads lacking a unique V-gene family. In a later analysis, 450 to 600 highly shared, low-generation-probability nucleotide sequences were removed to address suspected cross-contamination and a sequencing artifact. In a later analysis, a clonal expansion index was calculated for each public chain from normalized within-repertoire ranks of inferred template counts. In a later analysis, generation probabilities were computed using a VDJ recombination model fitted to out-of-frame rearrangements, and the results were checked against IGoR. In a later analysis, hypergeometric tests were used to score TCR-TCR, TCR-HLA and TCR-CMV co-occurrence, with a repertoire-size bias correction applied to TCR pairs. To estimate false discovery rates, a later analysis permuted the HLA or CMV assignments 20 times. In a later analysis, co-occurring TCRs were grouped with DBSCAN, and TCRdist sequence similarity was added when clustering was performed within HLA-allele-positive subsets. Co-occurrence clustering excluded repertoires with fewer than 30,000 or more than 120,000 public chains, plus five with anomalous nucleotide sharing. TCRdb holds this immuneACCESS table with in-frame rearrangements only. Some clones are missing; in checked studies, unresolved V genes explain under half, and the rest has no known cause. V and J calls plus clone size are reproduced from that table; the DNA served to infer D and trimming. This sample gives approximately 97,000 clones in total; about 62% of them show up just once. Of the sample, approximately 4.8% is held by the ten largest clones.

Overall results and qualifications from the work: Correlated functional status among segregating V segments might reflect linkage disequilibrium, but an unknown experimental factor could not be ruled out. According to the authors, the approach could potentially be generalized to other disease states and immunological phenotypes. The study listed 164 TCR beta chains as associated with cytomegalovirus. This cohort had only TCR beta chains sequenced, and the lack of alpha or paired-chain data limited which features could be detected. Presence/absence analyses assumed roughly uniform sequencing depth across donors, an assumption that may not hold. A group of highly shared sequence variants was considered likely to be a technical artifact of the sequencing pipeline. An association between a missense DCLRE1C variant and V-gene and J-gene trimming of TCR beta chains was found in a later genetic analysis and replicated in an independent cohort. In a later analysis, most CMV-associated TCR beta chains were found to appear HLA-restricted, with HLA associations seemingly driven largely by CMV exposure. A further reported finding was that TCR beta sequences accurately predicted the HLA-A and HLA-B alleles for most subjects in the first cohort. Three of the identified cytomegalovirus-associated TCR beta chains were confirmed in vitro to be specific for cytomegalovirus antigens. In both the original and validation cohorts, the classifier was reported to diagnose cytomegalovirus status with high specificity and sensitivity. Strong co-occurrence of HLA alleles, especially DR and DQ, made assigning TCR associations to individual alleles difficult. Several of the top co-occurrence clusters appeared to be linked to parvovirus B19, influenza, CMV and Epstein-Barr virus, according to a later analysis. An earlier analysis of some 590 of the donors showed that most TCR beta V segments appeared in productive rearrangements either about 87% or about 30% of the time, which broadly matched IMGT annotations. Most TCR sequences were observed very rarely across donors, whereas some public TCRs were present in many individuals. In a later analysis, HLA-associated TCR beta chains showed more clonal expansion and lower generation probabilities than non-associated chains that were equally common. Some IMGT-functional V segments, including TRBV6-2 and TRBV6-3, could not be told apart with the 87-base-pair reads, so those segments were excluded. HLA typing was unavailable for some donors at each locus, so association tests used only the typed subset. Specific HLA alleles were associated with 15,000 to 20,000 TCR beta sequences at a false discovery rate of 0.05 in a later analysis. The earlier analysis of some 560 of the donors excluded seventeen rarely observed V segments, including chromosome 9 orphons, because counts were too low. The only immune exposure information available for the cohort was CMV serostatus. In a later genetic analysis, fewer N-insertions in productive TCRs were reported among donors in an Asian-associated ancestry cluster than the roughly 670-donor mean. According to a later analysis, TCR association rates differed among HLA loci, with DRB1 alleles showing the most associated TCRs and HLA-C alleles showing the fewest.

Looking up the germline V gene yields CDR1 MDHEN and CDR2 SYDVKM. The CDR3, cysteine through phenylalanine, is 11 amino acids long. The read is trimmed to its CDR3 DNA, 33 bases read in frame from base 1. Clipping removes 4 bases from V and 8 bases from J, with 0 as the unmatched junction base count. This sequence was found in a human donor in good health. In this chain, TRBV28 is recombined with TRBJ1-1; TRBD1 aligns with 8 central bases. Sequencing was done on a sample of PBMCs. Read as DNA, the sequence is TGTGCCAGCAGTTGGACAGGGGAAGCTTTCTTT. This gives the protein CASSWTGEAFF.